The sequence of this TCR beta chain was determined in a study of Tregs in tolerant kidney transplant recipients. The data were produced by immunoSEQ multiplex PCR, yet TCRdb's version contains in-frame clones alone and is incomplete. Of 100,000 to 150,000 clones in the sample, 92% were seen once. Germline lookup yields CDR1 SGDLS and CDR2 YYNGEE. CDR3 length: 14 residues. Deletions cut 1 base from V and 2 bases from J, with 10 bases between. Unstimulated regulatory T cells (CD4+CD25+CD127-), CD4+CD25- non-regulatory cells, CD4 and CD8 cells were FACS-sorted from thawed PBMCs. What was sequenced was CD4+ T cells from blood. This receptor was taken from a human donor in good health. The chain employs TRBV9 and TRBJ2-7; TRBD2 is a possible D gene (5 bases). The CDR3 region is CASSVSGNTYEQYF. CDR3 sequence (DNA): TGTGCCAGCAGCGTATCCGGGAACACCTACGAGCAGTACTTC.